Listed here are 8 T cell receptor beta chains from one sample, sequenced in a study of shared clonotypes between healthy human individuals. This table comes from immunoSEQ multiplex PCR, and its TCRdb copy is limited to in-frame clones, with some not included. This sample yields about 2 million clones, of which about 95% are seen a single time; about 1.1% belongs to the top ten. Naive CD8 cells lacked CD45RO, underwent positive selection for CCR7 and left out terminally differentiated effector memory CD45RA+ cells. Sequencing was performed on naive CD8+ T cells sorted from blood. The source is a man between 18 and 35 years old in good health.

The rearrangement uses TRBV19 and TRBJ2-7; TRBD2 matches at 14 bases. This CDR3 contains 15 residues. Trimming removed 7 bases from V and 3 bases from J; junction bases left unmatched: 5. Germline V CDR1 and CDR2: LNHDA, SQIVND (reference sequence). The CDR3, as DNA: TGTGCCAGTACCCCGGGACTAGCGGGGGACTACGAGCAGTACTTC. Amino acids: CASTPGLAGDYEQYF.

The rearrangement uses TRBV10-1 and TRBJ1-1, with D uncertain. V was shortened by 4 bases and J by 10 bases, with 19 bases between the two germline ends. Germline V gene data show CDR1 as WNHNN and CDR2 as SYGVQD (reference sequence). The CDR3 extends over 14 amino acids. In DNA form, the CDR3 reads TGCGCCAGCAGTGGATACCGTCCAACTCCAAGAGCTTTCTTT. Protein product: CASSGYRPTPRAFF.

The chain carries TRBV12-5 and TRBJ2-7, with no clear D. CDR1 LGHNT and CDR2 FRNRAP come from the germline V gene. The CDR3 has 12 residues. With 1 base removed from V and 2 bases from J, the gap between germline ends came to 3 bases. As DNA, the CDR3 is TGTGCTAGTGGTTTGGCCACCTACGAGCAGTACTTC. Protein product: CASGLATYEQYF.

The CDR3 DNA follows: TGTGCCAGCAGTGACAAGGGCAGGAGCTACCAAGAGACCCAGTACTTC. Encoded protein: CASSDKGRSYQETQYF. The chain links TRBV2 to TRBJ2-5, with unresolved D. The germline CDR1 and CDR2 sequences are SNHLY and FYNNEI. V gave up 3 bases and J gave up 0 bases, with 14 bases separating them. CDR3 length equals 16 residues.

The chain couples TRBV11-2 to TRBJ1-6; D call uncertain. The germline gives CDR1 SGHAT, CDR2 FQNNGV. Trimming stripped 1 base from V and 8 bases from J, with 12 bases between. This CDR3 contains 15 residues. The CDR3 DNA is TGTGCCAGCAGCTTAGGGCCGTTCGCAGATTCACCCCTCCACTTT. Translating gives CASSLGPFADSPLHF.

The chain employs TRBV11-2 and TRBJ1-3; unclear D gene. The CDR3 is 15 amino acids. The V end lost 7 bases, the J end lost 2 bases, and 15 bases lay between the germline ends. Germline assignment: CDR1 SGHAT and CDR2 FQNNGV. CDR3 in DNA: TGTGCCAGCACCCACCCCGGGAGGGCTGGAAACACCATATATTTT. Translating it yields CASTHPGRAGNTIYF.

The chain employs TRBV6-5 and TRBJ2-1; a weak D match, TRBD2 (6 bases). This CDR3 has 15 amino acids. The ends were cut back, 6 bases at V and 1 base at J, with 13 bases in the middle. Germline V gene sequence: CDR1 MNHEY, CDR2 SVGAGI. CDR3 DNA: TGTGCCAGCAGCACGGAAGGGACTTCCTACAATGAGCAGTTCTTC. Translated: CASSTEGTSYNEQFF.

This chain connects TRBV7-9 to TRBJ1-4, with D perhaps TRBD1 (5 bases). V lost 5 bases and J lost 8, with 21 bases in between. Germline CDR1 is SEHNR and CDR2 is FQNEAQ (reference sequence). The CDR3 covers 16 residues. This CDR3 is CASSHTLQESGEKLFF. The CDR3 DNA reads as TGTGCCAGCAGCCATACCCTACAGGAGAGTGGGGAAAAACTGTTTTTT.